Following are 29 T cell receptor beta chains from one sample sequenced in a study of T cell repertoires in ileal Crohn's disease. Assay: immunoSEQ multiplex PCR; the TCRdb copy retains only in-frame clones and omits some. The sample records approximately 27,000 clones, roughly three quarters being singletons. Sequencing input: ileal tissue. These receptor sequences come from an adult with Crohn's disease.

The chain uses TRBV7-2 and TRBJ1-2, with 8 bases that match TRBD1. The CDR3 extends over 14 amino acids. CDR1 and CDR2 from the germline V gene are SGHTA and FQGNSA. After removal of 5 bases from V and 8 bases from J, the junction contained 10 bases not matched to a gene. CDR3 in amino acids: CASSPSAGGWGYTF. The CDR3 region has the DNA TGTGCCAGCAGCCCTTCGGCAGGGGGCTGGGGCTACACCTTC.

The chain is built from TRBV11-3 and TRBJ1-2; possible D gene TRBD1, 5 bases. Trimming stripped 4 bases from V and 4 bases from J, with 13 bases between. Per the germline V gene, CDR1 is SGHNT and CDR2 is YENEEA. The CDR3 runs 14 residues. CDR3 in amino acids: CASSWDSEFYGYTF. The CDR3 region has the DNA TGTGCCAGCAGCTGGGACTCCGAATTCTATGGCTACACCTTC.

V gene TRBV10-3 combines with J gene TRBJ1-2; 7 bases match TRBD1. Per the germline V gene, CDR1 is ENHRY and CDR2 is SYGVKD. V was clipped by 2 bases and J by 1 base; unmatched bases: 7. This CDR3 is 16 amino acids long. CDR3 amino acids: CAISEADRVSNYGYTF. In nucleotides, the CDR3 is TGTGCCATCAGTGAGGCAGACAGGGTCAGTAACTATGGCTACACCTTC.

The chain recombines TRBV6-6 with TRBJ2-7; 7 bases are shared with TRBD1. The CDR3 runs 14 residues. Germline values: CDR1 MNHNY, CDR2 SVGAGI (reference sequence). The V gene end was trimmed by 5 bases and the J gene end by 3 bases; junction bases not matched to a gene: 7. Written as DNA, the CDR3 is TGTGCCAGCAGTGAGACAGGGCCCTACTACGAGCAGTACTTC. This gives the protein CASSETGPYYEQYF.

As concerns this clone: This sample also contains other DNA sequences that code for the same CDR3. The genes are TRBV5-1 and TRBJ2-3; 11 bases fit TRBD2. V was clipped by 0 bases and J by 7 bases; unmatched bases: 7. This CDR3 spans 16 amino acids. Germline V gene lookup returns CDR1 SGHRS and CDR2 YFSETQ. The DNA of the CDR3 is TGCGCCAGCAGCTTGGCCCTAGCGGGGGGACGGAATACGCAGTATTTT. Its protein product is CASSLALAGGRNTQYF. The whole variable domain, filled in from reference TRBV5-1 and TRBJ2-3, reads KAGVTQTPRYLIKTRGQQVTLSCSPISGHRSVSWYQQTPGQGLQFLFEYFSETQRNKGNFPGRFSGRQFSNSRSEMNVSTLELGDSALYLCASSLALAGGRNTQYFGPGTRLTVL.

The chain couples TRBV4-3 to TRBJ2-5; maybe TRBD2 (5 bases). Germline V gene sequence: CDR1 LGHNA, CDR2 YSLEER. CDR3 length equals 14 residues. Trimming pared 3 bases from V and 7 bases from J, leaving 15 bases between. CDR3 amino acids: CASSQRTGFGTQYF. CDR3 DNA sequence: TGCGCCAGCAGCCAGAGGACGGGATTTGGGACCCAGTACTTC.

This clone occurred once. The gene calls are TRBV28 and TRBJ2-7; 8 nucleotides line up with TRBD1. The CDR3 runs 15 residues. J was trimmed by 2 bases and V by 1 base; bases with no gene match: 4. CDR1 and CDR2 from the germline V gene are MDHEN and SYDVKM. The CDR3 protein is CASSLYGTGTYEQYF. The CDR3 nucleotides read TGTGCCAGCAGTTTATACGGGACAGGAACCTACGAGCAGTACTTC.

V usage is TRBV27 and J usage is TRBJ2-7; 7 nucleotides align to TRBD2. Germline trimming cut 2 bases from V and 6 bases from J; bases unmatched to any gene: 10. This CDR3 has 15 residues. In germline, CDR1 is MNHEY, CDR2 SMNVEV (reference sequence). The CDR3 coding sequence is TGTGCCAGCAGTTTAAAGGCTAGCGGCGAGCGCGAGCAGTACTTC. Protein sequence: CASSLKASGEREQYF.

This clone was counted only a few times. The rearrangement joins TRBV5-3 to TRBJ1-2; D is unclear. TRBV5-3 is given ORF status, its function remaining uncertain. This CDR3 region has 14 residues. Deletions cut 0 bases from V and 8 bases from J, with 14 bases between. The CDR3 DNA reads as TGTGCCAGAAGCTTGGGGGTCGCGGGGAAGGGCTACACCTTC. Its protein is CARSLGVAGKGYTF.

This clone was recorded once. Other DNA variants within this sample encode the same CDR3. V gene TRBV10-2 combines with J gene TRBJ1-5, with a tentative D call TRBD1 (5 bases). From germline, CDR1 is WSHSY and CDR2 SAAADI. There are 14 residues in the CDR3. V lost 7 bases and J lost 4, with 14 bases in between. The CDR3, as DNA: TGCGCCAGCATGGGCGTGGGGGGTAATCAGCCCCAGCATTTT. Residues: CASMGVGGNQPQHF.

The genes are TRBV29-1 and TRBJ1-3; D is unclear. Germline V lookup: CDR1 SQVTM, CDR2 ANQGSEA. The CDR3 is 12 residues long. Deletions cut 4 bases from V and 2 bases from J, with 6 bases between. The DNA for the CDR3 is TGCAGCGTTGTTACAGCTGGAAACACCATATATTTT. Translated, it gives CSVVTAGNTIYF.

This chain uses TRBV6-6 with TRBJ1-2; no definite D call. The length of the CDR3 is 14 residues. Per the germline V gene, CDR1 is MNHNY and CDR2 is SVGAGI (reference sequence). Trimming removed 0 bases from V and 6 bases from J, with 11 bases in between. CDR3 DNA: TGTGCCAGCAGTTACTCCCCCCGCGCAAATGGCTACACCTTC. Its protein is CASSYSPRANGYTF.

This clone is categorized as medium-sized. The chain employs TRBV10-2 and TRBJ1-5; D is unresolved. Germline values: CDR1 WSHSY, CDR2 SAAADI. V lost 3 bases and J 0 bases, leaving 12 bases between the germline ends. The CDR3 runs 16 residues. The CDR3 region is CASSEAPGNSNQPQHF. In nucleotides, the CDR3 is TGCGCCAGCAGTGAAGCGCCCGGGAATAGCAATCAGCCCCAGCATTTT.

The J gene is TRBJ1-6, the V gene TRBV6-1; D might be TRBD1 (5 bases). This CDR3 spans 14 amino acids. Germline V gene data show CDR1 as MNHNS and CDR2 as SASEGT. V gave up 1 base and J gave up 16 bases, with 17 bases separating them. CDR3 DNA sequence: TGTGCCAGCAGTGAAGGTCGACAGCTCTTGAGGCTCCACTTT. This sequence encodes CASSEGRQLLRLHF.

The rearrangement joins TRBV7-8 to TRBJ2-5, with 10 bases identical to TRBD2. TRBJ2-7 matches the DNA end more closely, so the J call is doubtful. The CDR3 is made up of 14 amino acids. The V gene's germline CDR1 is SGHVS and CDR2 FQNEAQ. CDR3 DNA: TGTGCCAGCAGCTTAAAACTAGCGGGGTACGAGCAGTACTTC. Encoded protein: CASSLKLAGYEQYF.

This chain joins TRBV9 and TRBJ2-5; 8 bases fit TRBD1. This CDR3 region has 17 residues. Germline CDR1 reads SGDLS; CDR2 reads YYNGEE. V was clipped by 2 bases and J by 5 bases; unmatched bases: 14. The CDR3 is CASSVAPRAGGEETQYF. The DNA for the CDR3 is TGTGCCAGCAGCGTGGCCCCTAGGGCAGGGGGCGAGGAGACCCAGTACTTC.

The genes are TRBV5-1 and TRBJ2-5; D possibly corresponds to TRBD2 (5 bases). Germline V gene lookup returns CDR1 SGHRS and CDR2 YFSETQ. The CDR3 runs 16 residues. Trimming stripped 3 bases from V and 5 bases from J, with 20 bases between. CDR3 residues: CASSSGTLVSTETQYF. The CDR3 DNA reads as TGCGCCAGCAGCTCCGGTACACTAGTGAGTACGGAGACCCAGTACTTC.

The chain carries TRBV5-1 and TRBJ2-7; TRBD2 matches at 7 bases. V lost 4 bases and J lost 3; bases outside the gene matches: 10. The germline V gene encodes CDR1 SGHRS and CDR2 YFSETQ. This CDR3 is built from 15 residues. The CDR3 nucleotides are TGCGCCAGCAGCCTGCAGAGCGGGGCACTCTACGAGCAGTACTTC. It specifies CASSLQSGALYEQYF.

This clone was counted between two and nine times. The rearrangement uses TRBV7-8 and TRBJ2-7, with TRBD2 as a possible D gene (5 bases). Trimming took 4 bases from V and 1 from J, leaving 14 bases between them. CDR3 length: 15 amino acids. Germline values: CDR1 SGHVS, CDR2 FQNEAQ. The CDR3 sequence is CASSSLARVSYEQYF. Written as DNA, the CDR3 is TGTGCCAGCAGCTCGCTGGCGCGGGTTTCCTACGAGCAGTACTTC.

The J gene is TRBJ2-2, the V gene TRBV6-5, with 8 bases that match TRBD1. V lost 1 base, J lost 3 bases, and 4 bases stayed unmatched. Germline V gives CDR1 MNHEY, CDR2 SVGAGI. This CDR3 region has 16 residues. CDR3 in DNA: TGTGCCAGCAGTTACTGGACAGGGTTCGACACCGGGGAGCTGTTTTTT. Translation: CASSYWTGFDTGELFF.

The rearrangement joins TRBV19 to TRBJ2-1, with 8 bases fitting TRBD1. The CDR3 is 18 amino acids. V lost 2 bases, J lost 0 bases, and 9 bases stayed unmatched. Germline V gene sequence: CDR1 LNHDA, CDR2 SQIVND (reference sequence). Written as DNA, the CDR3 is TGTGCCAGTAGTATATTCCTGGGACAGGTGAGCTCCTACAATGAGCAGTTCTTC. Its protein is CASSIFLGQVSSYNEQFF.

The rearrangement joins TRBV5-1 to TRBJ1-1, with 7 nucleotides matching TRBD1. Per the germline V gene, CDR1 is SGHRS and CDR2 is YFSETQ. V lost 5 bases and J lost 8; bases outside the gene matches: 6. The CDR3 runs to 12 residues. CDR3 in amino acids: CASSLQGREAFF. In nucleotides, the CDR3 is TGCGCCAGCAGTCTACAGGGGCGAGAAGCTTTCTTT.

CDR3 sequence: CASSLSPAYGELFF. Here the CDR3 DNA reads TGTGCCAGCAGTTTATCCCCCGCCTACGGGGAGCTGTTTTTT. V gene TRBV27 combines with J gene TRBJ2-2; D is uncertain. Between the trimmed V and J ends, which lost 0 bases and 7 bases, there was a span of 9 bases. Germline V gene sequence: CDR1 MNHEY, CDR2 SMNVEV (reference sequence). The CDR3 spans 14 residues.

This chain uses TRBV5-1 with TRBJ1-1; 9 positions match TRBD1. With 4 bases clipped from V and 4 bases from J, the junction kept 11 bases outside the gene matches. Germline V gene data show CDR1 as SGHRS and CDR2 as YFSETQ. This CDR3 region has 16 residues. The CDR3: CASSLYRGRPLTEAFF. The CDR3 nucleotides are TGCGCCAGCAGCCTTTACAGGGGGCGACCCCTCACTGAAGCTTTCTTT.

On this clone itself: The sample contains more than one DNA sequence encoding this CDR3. The V and J genes are TRBV6-1 and TRBJ2-6; a weak D match, TRBD2 (5 bases). V was pared by 7 bases and J by 3 bases, with 10 bases between. The CDR3 is 14 amino acids. Germline V gene sequence: CDR1 MNHNS, CDR2 SASEGT. The CDR3 loop is CASIDAGGANVLTF. The CDR3 DNA sequence: TGTGCCAGCATCGACGCGGGTGGGGCCAACGTCCTGACTTTC.

The chain couples TRBV7-2 to TRBJ1-2; a weak D match, TRBD1 (6 bases). The CDR3 consists of 13 residues. Deletions cut 5 bases from V and 7 bases from J, with 14 bases between. Germline CDR1 reads SGHTA; CDR2 reads FQGNSA. CDR3 residues: CASSPGRGGGYTF. The CDR3 DNA sequence: TGTGCCAGCAGCCCTGGAAGGGGGGGTGGCTACACCTTC.

The V gene is TRBV2, the J gene TRBJ1-2; 8 nucleotides agree with TRBD1. V lost 6 bases and J lost 2; bases outside the gene matches: 5. The CDR3 totals 14 residues. CDR1 is SNHLY and CDR2 is FYNNEI in the germline V gene. For the CDR3, the DNA is TGTGCCAGCAGCCGACCAGGGGGCAACTATGGCTACACCTTC. It encodes CASSRPGGNYGYTF.

The chain recombines TRBV11-2 with TRBJ2-1; 10 nucleotides match TRBD1. CDR3 size: 13 residues. V gave up 6 bases and J gave up 6 bases; unmatched junction bases: 2. Germline loops: CDR1 SGHAT, CDR2 FQNNGV. CDR3 sequence reads: CASRTGGANEQFF. The CDR3 nucleotides are TGTGCCAGCAGGACAGGGGGCGCCAATGAGCAGTTCTTC.

The V and J genes are TRBV7-2 and TRBJ1-2; maybe TRBD1 (5 bases). This CDR3 has 17 amino acids. The V end was cut by 4 bases, the J end by 2 bases, with 20 bases between. Per germline, CDR1 SGHTA and CDR2 FQGNSA. CDR3 sequence (DNA): TGTGCCAGCAGCTCACCAGCCCACCGACAGTTAAACTATGGCTACACCTTC. Translating gives CASSSPAHRQLNYGYTF.